These T cell receptor beta chains were read from a single sample in a study of early T cells in non-severe SARS-CoV-2 infection. One entry per CDR3 protein results from TCRdb running MiXCR on the 5' RACE reads. There are roughly 70,000 distinct CDR3 sequences in the sample; about an eighth occur only once, and over 0.95% lies in the top ten. The sample comprised whole blood. Receptor source: an adult who was a healthcare worker with PCR-confirmed SARS-CoV-2 infection or an uninfected control (not recorded which). CDR3s include the opening cysteine and the closing phenylalanine or tryptophan. D genes are given only for firm matches. Clone size is stated in some rows and not others, as once, few, many or a class when expanded.

clone size	D gene	CDR3 length	J gene	V gene	CDR3 protein	CDR3 DNA
many	-	14	TRBJ2-4	TRBV20-1	CSAREGVAKNIQYF	TGCAGTGCTAGAGAAGGGGTAGCCAAAAACATTCAGTACTTC
many	TRBD2	16	TRBJ2-3	TRBV20-1	CSATPGLAGPRDTQYF	TGCAGTGCGACTCCGGGACTAGCGGGCCCCCGAGATACGCAGTATTTT
many	-	11	TRBJ2-1	TRBV5-1	CASSFGVEQFF	TGCGCCAGCAGCTTCGGCGTTGAGCAGTTCTTC
many	-	14	TRBJ2-2	TRBV7-9	CASSPGLSTGELFF	TGTGCCAGCAGCCCGGGACTTTCCACCGGGGAGCTGTTTTTT
-	-	13	TRBJ2-1	TRBV29-1	CSSGSGFNNEQFF	TGCAGCTCGGGTTCGGGATTTAACAATGAGCAGTTCTTC
many	TRBD1	14	TRBJ2-7	TRBV28	CASSLTGPIYEQYF	TGTGCCAGCAGTTTGACAGGGCCGATTTACGAGCAGTACTTC
many	TRBD1	14	TRBJ1-1	TRBV28	CASSPGQYHTEAFF	TGTGCCAGCAGCCCGGGACAGTACCACACTGAAGCTTTCTTT
many	-	14	TRBJ2-7	TRBV27	CASSLSGTAYEQYF	TGTGCCAGCAGTTTATCCGGGACGGCCTACGAGCAGTACTTC
many	-	13	TRBJ1-2	TRBV27	CASSGAFGDGYTF	TGTGCCAGCTCTGGGGCATTTGGGGATGGCTACACCTTC
many	TRBD1	11	TRBJ1-1	TRBV29-1	CSVETDREAFF	TGCAGCGTTGAAACGGACAGGGAAGCTTTCTTT
many	-	11	TRBJ2-3	TRBV29-1	CSKIQGGTQYF	TGCAGCAAAATCCAGGGAGGAACGCAGTATTTT
many	-	16	TRBJ2-1	TRBV20-1	CSARDPSEGEANEQFF	TGCAGTGCTAGAGATCCCAGTGAGGGAGAGGCTAATGAGCAGTTCTTC
many	TRBD2	16	TRBJ2-3	TRBV27	CASSPRLAELTDTQYF	TGTGCCAGCAGTCCCCGACTAGCGGAGCTCACAGATACGCAGTATTTT
-	TRBD1	15	TRBJ2-7	TRBV6-2/TRBV6-3	CASRDRDRGHYEQYF	TGTGCCAGCAGGGACCGGGACAGGGGTCACTACGAGCAGTACTTC
many	TRBD1	15	TRBJ1-3	TRBV7-8	CASSFTGGRGNTIYF	TGTGCCAGCAGTTTTACAGGGGGACGAGGAAACACCATATATTTT
-	TRBD2	14	TRBJ2-1	TRBV20-1	CSASTSGDYNEQFF	TGCAGTGCTAGCACTAGCGGAGACTACAATGAGCAGTTCTTC
many	-	14	TRBJ1-1	TRBV4-3	CASSPGQRRTEAFF	TGCGCCAGCAGCCCAGGACAGCGGCGAACTGAAGCTTTCTTT
many	-	16	TRBJ2-1	TRBV7-9	CASSLGKHLQDNEQFF	TGTGCCAGCAGCTTAGGCAAGCACCTCCAGGACAATGAGCAGTTCTTC
many	TRBD1	15	TRBJ1-2	TRBV6-6	CASSFVTGGANGYTF	TGTGCCAGCAGTTTCGTCACAGGGGGCGCGAATGGCTACACCTTC